This TCR beta chain is drawn from a study of shared T cell receptors in the human thymus. Germline CDR1 SGHRS, CDR2 YFSETQ. V gave up 4 bases and J gave up 0 bases; unmatched junction bases: 5. This CDR3 contains 15 residues. Repertoires were generated with immunoSEQ multiplex PCR, while TCRdb's copy carries only in-frame clones and drops some. The sample includes hundreds of thousands of clones, 87% of them seen just once. The same data also contributed to another study, on human thymus T cells.

The chain employs TRBV5-1 and TRBJ2-7; 9 bases match TRBD2. The receptor was derived from a boy in the first two years of life with a congenital heart defect. Specimen: thymocytes. The CDR3 loop is CASSTLAGVSYEQYF. The CDR3 DNA sequence: TGCGCCAGCAGCACCTTAGCGGGAGTCTCCTACGAGCAGTACTTC.